The present T cell receptor (beta chain) was sequenced within a study of a mutant IDH1 vaccine in newly diagnosed glioma. CDR3 length: 14 amino acids. Per germline, CDR1 SNHLY and CDR2 FYNNEI. Trimming took 6 bases from V and 5 from J; bases not matched to a gene: 5. Regarding time point: week 35, safety follow-up. Alongside topical imiquimod, each dose of vaccine comprised 300 ug of mutant IDH1 20-mer peptide. Each patient was administered eight vaccinations, scheduled in weeks 1, 3, 5, 7, 11, 15, 19 and 23. Only in-frame clones appear in the TCRdb table, and some are missing; sequencing was by immunoSEQ multiplex PCR. The data contain about 54,000 clones, less than 90% of them singletons. Of note for this clone: Antigen specificity is unknown.

Sequencing was performed on PBMCs, taken from a glioma patient whose treatment included an IDH1 peptide vaccine. The rearrangement uses TRBV2 and TRBJ2-5, with 11 bases aligning to TRBD1. This clonotype was obtained from a man in his forties or fifties with glioma. The CDR3 reads CASSRTGGAETQYF. Here the CDR3 DNA reads TGTGCCAGCAGCCGGACAGGGGGCGCGGAGACCCAGTACTTC.